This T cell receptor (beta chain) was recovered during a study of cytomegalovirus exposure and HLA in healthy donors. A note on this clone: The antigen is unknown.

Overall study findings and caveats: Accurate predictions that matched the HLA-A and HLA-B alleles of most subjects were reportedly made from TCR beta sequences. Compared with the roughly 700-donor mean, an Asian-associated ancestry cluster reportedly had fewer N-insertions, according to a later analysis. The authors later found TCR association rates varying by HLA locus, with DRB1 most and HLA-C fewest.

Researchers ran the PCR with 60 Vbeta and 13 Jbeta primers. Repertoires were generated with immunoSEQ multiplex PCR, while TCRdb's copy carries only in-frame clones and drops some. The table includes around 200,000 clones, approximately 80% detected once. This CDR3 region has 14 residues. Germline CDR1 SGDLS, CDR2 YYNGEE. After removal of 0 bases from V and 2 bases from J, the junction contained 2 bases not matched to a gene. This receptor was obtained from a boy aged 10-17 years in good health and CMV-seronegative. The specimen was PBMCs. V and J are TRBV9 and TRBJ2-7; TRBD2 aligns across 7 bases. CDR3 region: CASSVEAGAYEQYF. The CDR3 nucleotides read TGTGCCAGCAGCGTAGAGGCGGGGGCCTACGAGCAGTACTTC. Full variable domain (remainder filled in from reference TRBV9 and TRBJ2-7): DSGVTQTPKHLITATGQRVTLRCSPRSGDLSVYWYQQSLDQGLQFLIQYYNGEERAKGNILERFSAQQFPDLHSELNLSSLELGDSALYFCASSVEAGAYEQYFGPGTRLTVT.